This T cell receptor (beta chain) came from a study of metastatic and nonmetastatic thyroid tumors. Authors' analysis steps: For papillary thyroid cancer, a distant-metastasis classifier was constructed from CDR3 differences observed across clinicopathological groups. TCRdb redid the clone calls on the PCR reads using MiXCR. Clone size and V and J calls follow TCRdb, not the original study. Among 7,000 to 8,500 clones, under 30% were seen once, and the ten largest hold roughly 25%. Of note for this clone: Antigen: not known.

CDR1 is MNHNS and CDR2 is SASEGT in the germline V gene. The CDR3 contains 14 residues. The ends were cut back, 5 bases at V and 6 bases at J, with 17 bases in the middle. All patients reached thyroid surgery having received no treatment beforehand. Findings and limits, study-wide: It was reported that TCR beta diversity was significantly higher in malignant thyroid tumors than benign nodules, in blood and tumor.

The chain has TRBV6-1 and TRBJ2-7; D assignment may be TRBD1 or TRBD2 (5 bases each). The clonotype comes from a male donor with papillary thyroid cancer or a benign thyroid nodule (not recorded which). Some clones in this sample may be carry-over from other donors' samples. Sequencing was carried out using adjacent normal tissue. For the CDR3, the DNA is TGTGCCAGCAGTTTGGGACGGGAACTGGGCGAGCAGTACTTC. Residues: CASSLGRELGEQYF.